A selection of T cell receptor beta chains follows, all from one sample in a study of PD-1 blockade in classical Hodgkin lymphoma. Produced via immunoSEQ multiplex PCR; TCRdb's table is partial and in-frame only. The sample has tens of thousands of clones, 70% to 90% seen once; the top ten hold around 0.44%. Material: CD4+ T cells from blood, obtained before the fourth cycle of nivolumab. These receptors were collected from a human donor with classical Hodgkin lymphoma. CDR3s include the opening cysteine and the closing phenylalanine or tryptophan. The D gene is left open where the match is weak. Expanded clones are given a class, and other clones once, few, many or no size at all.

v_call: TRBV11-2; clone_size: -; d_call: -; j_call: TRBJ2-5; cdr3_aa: CASSLVLQGTQYF; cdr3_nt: TGTGCCAGCAGCTTAGTCCTCCAGGGAACCCAGTACTTC
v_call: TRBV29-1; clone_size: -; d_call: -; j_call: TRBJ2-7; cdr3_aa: CSVALVGEQYF; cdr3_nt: TGCAGCGTTGCATTGGTGGGCGAGCAGTACTTC
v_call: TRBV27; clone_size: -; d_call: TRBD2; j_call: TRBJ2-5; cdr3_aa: CASRALAGGWETQYF; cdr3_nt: TGTGCCAGCAGAGCCCTAGCGGGAGGTTGGGAGACCCAGTACTTC
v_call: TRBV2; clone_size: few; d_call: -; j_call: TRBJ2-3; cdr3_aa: CASSQADTQYF; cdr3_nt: TGTGCCAGCAGCCAGGCTGATACGCAGTATTTT
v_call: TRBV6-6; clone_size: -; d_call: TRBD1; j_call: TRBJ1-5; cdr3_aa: CASSARQGPQPQHF; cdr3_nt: TGTGCCAGCAGTGCCCGACAGGGCCCTCAGCCCCAGCATTTT
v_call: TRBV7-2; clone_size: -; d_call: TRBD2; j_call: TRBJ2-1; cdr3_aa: CASSSIAGGYSYNEQFF; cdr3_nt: TGTGCCAGCAGCTCAATAGCGGGGGGGTATTCCTACAATGAGCAGTTCTTC
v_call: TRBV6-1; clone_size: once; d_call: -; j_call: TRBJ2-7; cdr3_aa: CASSKLGVGQYF; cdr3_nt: TGTGCCAGCAGTAAACTGGGGGTTGGGCAGTACTTC
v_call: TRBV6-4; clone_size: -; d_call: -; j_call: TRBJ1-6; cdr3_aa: CASSDGKWGHSPLHF; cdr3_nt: TGTGCCAGCAGTGACGGTAAGTGGGGCCATTCACCCCTCCACTTT
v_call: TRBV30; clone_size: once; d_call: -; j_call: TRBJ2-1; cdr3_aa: CAFPGTSYNEQFF; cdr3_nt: TGTGCCTTCCCAGGGACAAGCTACAATGAGCAGTTCTTC
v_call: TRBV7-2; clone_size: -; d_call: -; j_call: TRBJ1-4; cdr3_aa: CASSLMGGMHEKLFF; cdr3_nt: TGTGCCAGCAGCTTAATGGGAGGGATGCATGAAAAACTGTTTTTT
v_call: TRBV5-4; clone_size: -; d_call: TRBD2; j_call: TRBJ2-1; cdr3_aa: CASSQMGLAGGRANEQFF; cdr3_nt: TGTGCCAGCAGCCAGATGGGACTAGCGGGGGGGCGTGCCAATGAGCAGTTCTTC
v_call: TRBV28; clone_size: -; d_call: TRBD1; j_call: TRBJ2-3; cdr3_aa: CASSSRSGQLSTDTQYF; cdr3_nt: TGTGCCAGCAGTTCCCGATCGGGACAGTTGAGCACAGATACGCAGTATTTT
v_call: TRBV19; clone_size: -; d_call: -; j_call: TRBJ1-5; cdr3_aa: CASSPEGGSGQPQHF; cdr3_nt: TGTGCCAGTAGTCCCGAGGGGGGGTCGGGGCAGCCCCAGCATTTT
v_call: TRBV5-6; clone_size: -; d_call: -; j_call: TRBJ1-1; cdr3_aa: CASSFSQGNTEAFF; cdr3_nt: TGTGCCAGCAGCTTTTCACAGGGGAACACTGAAGCTTTCTTT
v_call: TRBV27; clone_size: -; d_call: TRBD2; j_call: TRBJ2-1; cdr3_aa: CASSSTLAGGPILSSYNEQFF; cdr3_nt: TGTGCCAGCAGTTCCACCTTAGCGGGAGGGCCAATTTTGAGCTCCTACAATGAGCAGTTCTTC
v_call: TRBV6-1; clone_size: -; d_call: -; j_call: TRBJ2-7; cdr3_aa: CASRPMGGERYEQYF; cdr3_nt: TGTGCCAGCAGACCTATGGGTGGTGAGCGATACGAGCAGTACTTC
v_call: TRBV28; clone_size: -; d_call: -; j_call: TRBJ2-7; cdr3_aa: CASVQGRDYEQYF; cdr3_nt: TGTGCCAGCGTCCAGGGACGCGACTACGAGCAGTACTTC
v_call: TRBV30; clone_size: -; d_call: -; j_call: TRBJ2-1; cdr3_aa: CAWHYVGAKVEQFF; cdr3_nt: TGTGCCTGGCACTACGTAGGTGCGAAGGTTGAGCAGTTCTTC
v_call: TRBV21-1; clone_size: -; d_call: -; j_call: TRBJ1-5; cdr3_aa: CASSPRPGQIGQPQHF; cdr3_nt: TGTGCCAGCAGCCCTCGACCGGGACAGATCGGTCAGCCCCAGCATTTT
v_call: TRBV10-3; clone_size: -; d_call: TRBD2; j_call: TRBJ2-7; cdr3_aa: CAISSGGSYEQYF; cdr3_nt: TGTGCCATCAGCAGCGGGGGGTCCTACGAGCAGTACTTC
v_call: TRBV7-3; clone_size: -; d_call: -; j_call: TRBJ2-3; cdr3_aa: CASSLTGLFTDTQYF; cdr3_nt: TGTGCCAGCAGCTTAACGGGCTTATTCACAGATACGCAGTATTTT
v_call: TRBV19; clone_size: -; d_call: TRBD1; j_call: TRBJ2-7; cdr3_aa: CASSNRQGAPYEQYF; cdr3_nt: TGTGCCAGTAGTAATAGACAGGGGGCCCCCTACGAGCAGTACTTC
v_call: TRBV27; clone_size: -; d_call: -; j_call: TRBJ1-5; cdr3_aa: CASRGSRGNQPQHF; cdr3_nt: TGTGCCAGCAGGGGGAGCAGGGGCAATCAGCCCCAGCATTTT
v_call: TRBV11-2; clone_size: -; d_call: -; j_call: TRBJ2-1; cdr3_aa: CASSLDPNNYNEQFF; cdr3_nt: TGTGCCAGCAGCTTAGACCCCAACAACTACAATGAGCAGTTCTTC
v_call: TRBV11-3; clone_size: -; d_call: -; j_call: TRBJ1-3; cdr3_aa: CASSQGVDTIYF; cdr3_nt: TGTGCCAGCAGCCAAGGGGTGGACACCATATATTTT
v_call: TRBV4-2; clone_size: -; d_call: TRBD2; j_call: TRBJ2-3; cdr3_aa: CASSQEGTSVGTQYF; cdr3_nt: TGTGCCAGCAGCCAGGAGGGGACTAGCGTCGGTACGCAGTATTTT
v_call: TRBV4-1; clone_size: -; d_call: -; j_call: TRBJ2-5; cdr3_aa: CASSQFQQETQYF; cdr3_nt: TGCGCCAGCAGCCAATTTCAGCAAGAGACCCAGTACTTC
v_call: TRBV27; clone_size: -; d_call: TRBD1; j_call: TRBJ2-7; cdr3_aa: CASSFTGTGFEQYF; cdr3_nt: TGTGCCAGCAGTTTCACCGGGACAGGGTTCGAGCAGTACTTC
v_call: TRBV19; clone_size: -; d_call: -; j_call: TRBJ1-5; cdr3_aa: CASSIVDYSNQPQHF; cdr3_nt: TGTGCCAGTAGTATAGTGGATTATAGCAATCAGCCCCAGCATTTT
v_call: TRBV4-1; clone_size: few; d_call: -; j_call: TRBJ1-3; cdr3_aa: CASSPGQLSGNTIYF; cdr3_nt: TGCGCCAGCAGCCCGGGCCAACTCTCTGGAAACACCATATATTTT
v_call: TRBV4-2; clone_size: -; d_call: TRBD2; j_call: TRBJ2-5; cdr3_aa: CASSQESGRAQETQYF; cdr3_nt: TGTGCCAGCAGCCAAGAGAGCGGGAGGGCGCAAGAGACCCAGTACTTC
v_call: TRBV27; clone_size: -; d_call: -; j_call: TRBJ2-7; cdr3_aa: CASSFLAGGSYEQYF; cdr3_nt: TGTGCCAGCAGTTTTCTGGCAGGAGGCTCCTACGAGCAGTACTTC